This entry features one T cell receptor beta chain sequence. Methods used by the authors: Reference gene primer amplification gave estimated nucleated cell counts. The repertoire was sequenced with immunoSEQ multiplex PCR; TCRdb's copy has only in-frame clones and lacks some. V and J calls and clone size follow that table, whereas D and trimming were derived from the DNA. The sample carries more than 95,000 clones, almost 70% recorded once. The CDR3 has 17 residues. Trimming took 6 bases from V and 0 from J; bases not matched to a gene: 9. Germline V CDR1 and CDR2: MNHEY, SVGEGT. The source of the sample is a study of blood T cell repertoires in COVID-19. Across the whole study: Donors in the United States, Italy and Spain gave samples during acute or convalescent COVID-19. The analysed material was cDNA or gDNA that came from T cells, B-cell-depleted T cells, or PBMCs.

What was sequenced was peripheral blood. The gene calls are TRBV6-2 or TRBV6-3 and TRBJ2-2; 8 bases map to TRBD1. This clonotype originated in a woman in her 70s with acute or convalescent COVID-19. The CDR3 DNA reads TGTGCCAGCAGCCCCTTCAGGGGGCGGACGAACACCGGGGAGCTGTTTTTT. Protein product: CASSPFRGRTNTGELFF.